Listed here are 22 T cell receptor beta chains from one sample, sequenced in a study of blood T cell repertoires in COVID-19. Method: immunoSEQ multiplex PCR; TCRdb's copy keeps in-frame clones and lacks some. Among about 75,000 clones listed, 88% were seen once. Sequencing was done on a sample of peripheral blood. These receptor sequences come from a human donor in a cohort sampled during active COVID-19.

This chain connects TRBV5-1 to TRBJ2-7; the D gene is possibly TRBD2 (6 bases). Between the trimmed V and J ends, which lost 2 bases and 2 bases, there was a span of 14 bases. The germline V gene encodes CDR1 SGHRS and CDR2 YFSETQ. The CDR3 extends over 15 amino acids. The CDR3 nucleotides are TGCGCCAGCAGCTTTTACACTAGCCCAGCCTACGAGCAGTACTTC. It encodes CASSFYTSPAYEQYF.

The V gene is TRBV19, the J gene TRBJ2-3; D not certain. The CDR3 sequence is 13 residues long. Trimming removed 8 bases at V and 4 bases at J, with 13 bases between. Germline values: CDR1 LNHDA, CDR2 SQIVND (reference sequence). The chain's CDR3 is CASGVGLADTQYF. CDR3 bases: TGTGCCAGTGGCGTGGGCCTTGCAGATACGCAGTATTTT. Complete variable domain (other parts from reference TRBV19 and TRBJ2-3): DGGITQSPKYLFRKEGQNVTLSCEQNLNHDAMYWYRQDPGQGLRLIYYSQIVNDFQKGDIAEGYSVSREKKESFPLTVTSAQKNPTAFYLCASGVGLADTQYFGPGTRLTVL.

The V call is TRBV10-3, the J call TRBJ2-1; 12 positions match TRBD1. The junction had 11 bases not matched to a gene; V was cut back by 7 bases and J by 7 bases. Per the germline V gene, CDR1 is ENHRY and CDR2 is SYGVKD. The CDR3 runs to 16 residues. Written as DNA, the CDR3 is TGTGCCATCACAAATTCCGGGACAGGGGGCTGGAATGAGCAGTTCTTC. The encoded protein is CAITNSGTGGWNEQFF.

The rearrangement joins TRBV2 to TRBJ2-1; D perhaps matches TRBD1 (8 bases). This CDR3 contains 15 residues. Germline V lookup: CDR1 SNHLY, CDR2 FYNNEI. Trimming took off 4 bases at V and 7 bases at J, with 17 bases between the two ends. The CDR3 DNA sequence: TGTGCCAGCAGTGCCCCAGGGGGCGGGGGAAATGAGCAGTTCTTC. This codes for CASSAPGGGGNEQFF.

In its sample, this clone was seen a few times. V gene TRBV4-1 combines with J gene TRBJ2-2; D is undetermined. Germline-derived CDR1 and CDR2 are MGHRA and YSYEKL. The CDR3 extends over 17 amino acids. Trimming took 0 bases from V and 4 from J, leaving 15 bases between them. CDR3 sequence (DNA): TGCGCCAGCAGCCAAGATCCCCCCCCGAGTAGCACCGGGGAGCTGTTTTTT. It translates to CASSQDPPPSSTGELFF.

The chain links TRBV5-1 to TRBJ1-4; TRBD1 agrees at 12 bases. The CDR3 spans 17 residues. Germline trimming cut 3 bases from V and 8 bases from J; bases unmatched to any gene: 11. Germline assignment: CDR1 SGHRS and CDR2 YFSETQ. CDR3 coding DNA: TGCGCCAGCAGCTCCGCTAGTATCGGGACAGGGGGCGAAAAACTGTTTTTT. Translation gives CASSSASIGTGGEKLFF.

The rearrangement links TRBV14 to TRBJ1-4; 9 bases map to TRBD1. V shed 1 base and J 7 bases; nucleotides not matched to a gene: 7. Germline V gives CDR1 SGHDN, CDR2 FVKESK. The CDR3 contains 16 residues. The CDR3 spells CASSQGTGGWIEKLFF. The CDR3 DNA reads as TGTGCCAGCAGCCAAGGAACAGGGGGCTGGATTGAAAAACTGTTTTTT.

The V and J genes are TRBV7-2 and TRBJ2-1; possibly TRBD2 for D (5 bases). V dropped 5 bases and J dropped 4 bases, with 12 bases sitting between them. The CDR3 length is 14 residues. The germline V gene encodes CDR1 SGHTA and CDR2 FQGNSA. CDR3 loop: CASSPAGAYNEQFF. The CDR3 DNA sequence: TGTGCCAGCAGCCCCGCGGGCGCTTACAATGAGCAGTTCTTC.

The chain couples TRBV6-5 to TRBJ1-4; 9 bases align to TRBD1. Germline-derived CDR1 and CDR2 are MNHEY and SVGAGI. The CDR3 has 16 residues. J gave up 4 bases and V 0 bases, and 3 bases lay outside the gene matches. In DNA, the CDR3 is TGTGCCAGCAGTTACTCCCACAGGGGGCTTAATGAAAAACTGTTTTTT. This translates into CASSYSHRGLNEKLFF.

The CDR3 bases are TGCAGCGTTGAGGAGGCAGGAGCCACAGATACGCAGTATTTT. This translates into CSVEEAGATDTQYF. The rearrangement joins TRBV29-1 to TRBJ2-3, with D maybe TRBD2 (5 bases). CDR3 length equals 14 residues. Looked up from germline, CDR1 is SQVTM and CDR2 is ANQGSEA. The V and J ends lost 3 bases and 2 bases respectively, with 12 bases between them.

The gene calls are TRBV12-3 or TRBV12-4 and TRBJ1-5, with TRBD1 as a possible D gene (6 bases). V lost 10 bases and J lost 2, with 9 bases in between. The CDR3 runs to 12 residues. The CDR3 DNA reads as TGTGCCACCAGACAGGGCAATCAGCCCCAGCATTTT. This translates into CATRQGNQPQHF.

V gene TRBV7-8 combines with J gene TRBJ2-3; TRBD1 agrees at 9 bases. Germline CDR1 reads SGHVS; CDR2 reads FQNEAQ. V trimming: 5 bases; J trimming: 4 bases; junction bases outside the gene matches: 7. CDR3 length: 15 residues. CDR3: CASSSRDRAPDTQYF. In DNA form, the CDR3 reads TGTGCCAGCAGCAGCCGGGACAGGGCCCCAGATACGCAGTATTTT.

J is TRBJ2-6 and V is TRBV5-1; D unclear. This CDR3 is built from 15 residues. Germline CDR1 SGHRS, CDR2 YFSETQ. The V end lost 1 base, the J end lost 1 base, and 6 bases lay between the germline ends. Written as DNA, the CDR3 is TGCGCCAGCAGCTTGTTGTCTTCTGGGGCCAACGTCCTGACTTTC. Its protein product is CASSLLSSGANVLTF.

The CDR3 region is CSASVAEKVNNEQFF. CDR3 DNA sequence: TGCAGTGCTAGTGTGGCGGAGAAGGTCAACAATGAGCAGTTCTTC. This chain joins TRBV20-1 and TRBJ2-1; D is uncertain. V lost 3 bases and J 5 bases, leaving 17 bases between the germline ends. Germline assignment: CDR1 DFQATT and CDR2 SNEGSKA (reference sequence). The CDR3 runs to 15 residues.

This chain uses TRBV6-2 or TRBV6-3 with TRBJ1-5; no definite D call. Germline CDR1 MNHEY, CDR2 SVGEGT. V lost 5 bases and J 4 bases, leaving 12 bases between the germline ends. This CDR3 comprises 14 residues. The CDR3 bases are TGTGCCAGCAGTATACAACCCAGGAATCAGCCCCAGCATTTT. Its translation is CASSIQPRNQPQHF.

The rearrangement joins TRBV19 to TRBJ2-5; TRBD2 might be the D (5 bases). Germline V gives CDR1 LNHDA, CDR2 SQIVND (reference sequence). V was trimmed by 3 bases and J by 5 bases, leaving 13 bases between them. The CDR3 covers 14 residues. CDR3 DNA: TGTGCCAGTAGTATGAGGCTAGCTAGTGAGACCCAGTACTTC. Encoded protein: CASSMRLASETQYF.

The rearrangement uses TRBV5-5 and TRBJ2-1, with D maybe TRBD2 (6 bases). Germline assignment: CDR1 SGHKS and CDR2 YYEKEE (reference sequence). The CDR3 runs 14 residues. Trimming removed 0 bases from V and 8 bases from J, with 12 bases in between. The CDR3 reads CASSLGGWEDEQFF. In DNA form, the CDR3 reads TGTGCCAGCAGCTTGGGGGGCTGGGAGGATGAGCAGTTCTTC. The complete variable domain, with remaining parts taken from reference TRBV5-5 and TRBJ2-1, reads DAGVTQSPTHLIKTRGQQVTLRCSPISGHKSVSWYQQVLGQGPQFIFQYYEKEERGRGNFPDRFSARQFPNYSSELNVNALLLGDSALYLCASSLGGWEDEQFFGPGTRLTVL.

The rearrangement uses TRBV5-4 and TRBJ2-1; TRBD2 matches at 8 bases. V dropped 1 base and J dropped 5; count of bases not matched to a gene: 8. Germline CDR1 is SGHNT and CDR2 is YYREEE (reference sequence). The CDR3 runs to 16 residues. The CDR3 DNA follows: TGTGCCAGCAGCTTGCGAGGGACTAGACCCCACAATGAGCAGTTCTTC. It encodes CASSLRGTRPHNEQFF.

V gene TRBV2 combines with J gene TRBJ2-1; tentatively, D is TRBD2 (5 bases). The germline CDR1 and CDR2 sequences are SNHLY and FYNNEI. The V end lost 3 bases, the J end lost 2 bases, and 14 bases lay between the germline ends. CDR3 size: 16 residues. CDR3 region: CASSDSEGITYNEQFF. CDR3 DNA: TGTGCCAGCAGTGATTCAGAGGGAATAACCTACAATGAGCAGTTCTTC.

The V gene is TRBV6-1, the J gene TRBJ2-7; no reliable D call. CDR1 is MNHNS, CDR2 SASEGT, per germline. Trimming removed 1 base at V and 5 bases at J, with 6 bases between. The CDR3 runs to 12 residues. This chain's CDR3 is CASSEGEHEQYF. CDR3 nucleotide sequence: TGTGCCAGCAGTGAAGGAGAACACGAGCAGTACTTC.

The chain has TRBV6-1 and TRBJ1-2; D is ambiguous. The CDR3 covers 14 residues. V gave up 2 bases and J gave up 8 bases, with 15 bases separating them. In germline, CDR1 is MNHNS, CDR2 SASEGT. The CDR3 sequence: CASSEYGGLRGYTF. CDR3 coding DNA: TGTGCCAGCAGTGAATATGGAGGGCTGCGGGGCTACACCTTC.

V and J are TRBV29-1 and TRBJ1-5; 9 positions match TRBD1. This CDR3 comprises 13 residues. The V segment lost 4 bases and the J segment 4 bases; nucleotides outside the gene matches: 2. The germline gives CDR1 SQVTM, CDR2 ANQGSEA. CDR3 DNA: TGCAGCGTTGGGACAGGGGTGAATCAGCCCCAGCATTTT. Its translation: CSVGTGVNQPQHF.